This T cell receptor beta chain came from a study of T cells in Graves' hyperthyroidism and ophthalmopathy (dated by TCRdb to between 2019 and 2020). Turning to the overall study: Peripheral blood was sampled at the time of initial diagnosis, prior to any treatment. To identify distinguishing TCR V-J signatures, a discovery cohort of about a hundred patients was used, comprising 40 to 45 with Graves' ophthalmopathy and some 57 with stable Graves' hyperthyroidism. Whether ophthalmopathy could be predicted prospectively was tested in an independent validation cohort made up of under 20 hyperthyroidism patients plus 17 patients who later progressed to ophthalmopathy. The 95 to 100 discovery patients were randomly split 7:3 into training and test sets. In addition, the study compared T-cell repertoires in thyroid tissue and in blood from several Graves' hyperthyroidism patients. After sampling, hyperthyroidism patients received methimazole starting at 30 mg daily, and ophthalmopathy patients received high-dose intravenous methylprednisolone. The paper describes TCR Vbeta CDR3 sequencing of some 130 peripheral blood samples, made up of 43 ophthalmopathy patients, some 80 hyperthyroidism patients and some 17 progressor patients. The full study reports these points: Sample size was not statistically predetermined, and blinding of investigators to group allocation was not performed. Most expanded thyroid clonotypes (frequency above 0.001) were also detected in blood, a finding suggesting that blood repertoires may reflect thyroid immune responses. In validation, the model predicted progression to ophthalmopathy with about 71% sensitivity and approximately 72% specificity, a median of about 6.7 months before onset. A 13 V-J signature model separated ophthalmopathy from stable hyperthyroidism, with approximately 87% sensitivity and 81.08% specificity in cross-validation and 80%/75% in testing.

At the junction V is shortened by 11 bases and J by 8 bases, with 21 bases in between. The CDR3 measures 14 amino acids from cysteine to phenylalanine. The entry retains the CDR3 DNA only, 42 bases that are in frame from base 1. The germline V gene (reference sequence) yields SEHNR for CDR1 and FQNEAQ for CDR2. The TCR beta CDR3 regions were amplified from RNA transcripts. The first round of RT-PCR for the TCR CDR3 was performed with the HTBI primer set and the Qiagen OneStep RT-PCR kit. A second multiplex PCR round built the libraries, followed by size selection and purification. Sequencing of the libraries was done on an Illumina HiSeq2000 using paired-end 100 bp reads. The authors' analysis ran thus. SOAPnuke was used to process the raw data, removing reads that contained adapters or uncalled bases, had a mean Phred below 15, or lacked an exact match to the constant primer or identifier. COPE v1.2.5 was used to merge high-quality paired reads, and clonotypes were defined as unique nucleotide sequences. Clonotypes were aligned to IMGT TRBV, TRBD and TRBJ reference segments using MiTCR v1.1. Analysis was restricted to V-J combinations with a frequency above 0.0001, which covered roughly 99% of repertoires. A TCS score was defined as the ratio between F50 (clonal expansion) and ExV (chaos), using BLOSUM62-based TCRdist between CDR3 peptides within each V-J. Welch's t-statistics and random forest reduced 514 V-J features to fewer than 15, which were used in a naive Bayes classifier (R e1071). TCRdb's own reprocessing of the public reads used fastp at Q25 and MiXCR and kept productive beta chains. All rows with the same CDR3 protein become a single entry with the most common DNA and genes. The V and J calls shown here were made by TCRdb, not taken from the authors' results. A total of around 420,000 distinct CDR3 sequences appear in this sample, 15% to 17% of them only once. The ten top clones hold 14% of the sample.

Only one count was recorded for this clonotype. No cognate antigen has been identified for it. Base qualities are not provided; no much larger clone lies one nucleotide away. A single read offers scant evidence. Stable Graves' hyperthyroidism was defined as the absence of progression to ophthalmopathy over 18 months of follow-up. The hyperthyroidism patients were between 18 and 65 years old and newly diagnosed, with a disease duration of less than 2 months. Patients with uncontrolled infections, other autoimmune diseases, pregnancy or lactation were excluded. Diagnoses were based on clinical symptoms, serum thyroxine and TRAb, thyroid ultrasound and orbital computed tomography. Ficoll-Paque density gradient centrifugation was used to isolate PBMCs from approximately 10 ml of fresh peripheral blood. Trizol reagent was used to extract total RNA, and RNA quality was then checked on an Agilent 2100 Bioanalyzer.

The material sequenced was blood. The rearranged chain carries TRBV7-9 and TRBJ2-2; TRBD1 might be the D gene, on 6 matching bases. The TCR sequence derives from a woman between 18 and 29 years old with Graves' hyperthyroidism. The CDR3: CARRQDGASGELFF. DNA sequence: TGTGCCCGAAGACAGGACGGAGCATCAGGGGAGCTGTTTTTT.